This entry lists 10 T cell receptor beta chains sequenced from one sample in a study of OX40 agonist ivuxolimab in advanced cancers. TCRdb's copy holds only in-frame clones and misses some; the assay was immunoSEQ multiplex PCR. This sample has 49,000 or so clones, with 70% to 90% found just once. The input for sequencing was CD4+ or CD8+ T cells sorted from blood, taken in a trial of the OX40 agonist ivuxolimab. These receptors were taken from an adult with an advanced solid tumor such as melanoma, head and neck, liver or kidney cancer.

The chain couples TRBV11-3 to TRBJ1-2; D may be TRBD1 (6 bases). The CDR3 extends over 19 amino acids. Germline V gene sequence: CDR1 SGHNT, CDR2 YENEEA. The V gene lost 4 bases and the J gene lost 5 bases, with 29 bases spanning the gap. The CDR3 protein is CASSSSTGNPLFGPYGYTF. CDR3 DNA sequence: TGTGCCAGCAGCTCCTCCACAGGGAACCCCCTCTTTGGCCCTTATGGCTACACCTTC.

The chain employs TRBV11-3 and TRBJ2-7; 9 bases match TRBD1. Looked up from germline, CDR1 is SGHNT and CDR2 is YENEEA. J lost 2 bases, V lost 4 bases, and 12 bases had no gene match. The CDR3 is 17 amino acids. For the CDR3, the DNA is TGTGCCAGCAGCTCAGGGACAGGGACGATTAACCCCTACGAGCAGTACTTC. Its translation is CASSSGTGTINPYEQYF.

This clone has a single count. The rearrangement uses TRBV25-1 and TRBJ2-7, with 14 bases lining up with TRBD2. The length of the CDR3 is 14 residues. The germline CDR1 and CDR2 sequences are MGHDK and SYGVNS. With 5 bases clipped from V and 6 bases from J, the junction kept 3 bases outside the gene matches. CDR3 DNA: TGTGCCAGCAGTAAGGGACTAGCGGGAGTCGAGCAGTACTTC. Protein product: CASSKGLAGVEQYF.

The V gene is TRBV18, the J gene TRBJ2-1; maybe TRBD1 (6 bases). The CDR3 sequence is 15 residues long. Germline values: CDR1 KGHSH, CDR2 LQKENI. The V end was cut by 2 bases, the J end by 3 bases, with 11 bases between. CDR3: CASSPGQISYNEQFF. The CDR3 nucleotides are TGTGCCAGCTCACCAGGACAGATAAGCTACAATGAGCAGTTCTTC.

This chain joins TRBV21-1 and TRBJ2-1; the table's D call, TRBD2, has no DNA check behind it. TRBV21-1 represents a pseudogene. The CDR3 runs 18 residues. CDR3 region: CASSSTKRRETSGVTQFF. CDR3 nucleotides: TGTGCCAGCAGCAGCACAAAAAGGAGGGAGACTAGCGGGGTGACACAGTTCTTC.

V and J are TRBV6-6 and TRBJ2-5; D remains unclear. Deletions cut 0 bases from V and 5 bases from J, with 10 bases between. The CDR3 is 14 residues long. Germline V CDR1 and CDR2: MNHNY, SVGAGI (reference sequence). DNA for the CDR3: TGTGCCAGCAGTTACTCCGAATTCGGGGAGACCCAGTACTTC. Its translation: CASSYSEFGETQYF.

On this clone: A far larger clone is only one base removed, so a read error is likely. Distinct nucleotide sequences in the sample also encode this CDR3. V is TRBV2 and J is TRBJ1-1; TRBD1 might be the D (6 bases). This CDR3 has 13 residues. The germline CDR1 and CDR2 sequences are SNHLY and FYNNEI. The CDR3 protein is CASSWTVNTEAFF. The DNA for the CDR3 is TGTGCCAGCAGCTGGACAGTGAACACTGAAGCCTTCTTT.

The chain links TRBV5-6 to TRBJ2-3; 8 bases are a match to TRBD1. The CDR3 extends over 16 amino acids. Per germline, CDR1 SGHDT and CDR2 YYEEEE. The J segment lost 2 bases and the V segment lost 3 bases, leaving 8 bases of the junction unmatched. The CDR3, as DNA: TGTGCCAGCAGCTCCTCCGGCAGGGGGCTCACAGATACGCAGTATTTT. Protein product: CASSSSGRGLTDTQYF.

This clone occurred once. The rearrangement joins TRBV10-3 to TRBJ2-5, with a possible D match to TRBD2 (5 bases). The CDR3 contains 14 residues. Trimming stripped 3 bases from V and 2 bases from J, with 10 bases between. Germline V gene lookup returns CDR1 ENHRY and CDR2 SYGVKD. The CDR3 DNA sequence: TGTGCCATCAGTGAACAACGGGGACAAGAGACCCAGTACTTC. Translation gives CAISEQRGQETQYF.

The chain couples TRBV4-2 to TRBJ1-3, with 8 bases lining up with TRBD1. Germline CDR1 LGHNA, CDR2 YNFKEQ. CDR3 length equals 17 residues. Unmatched junction bases numbered 4, after V lost 0 bases and J lost 0 bases. The CDR3 sequence: CASSQDGTGFSGNTIYF. DNA for the CDR3: TGTGCCAGCAGCCAAGATGGGACAGGCTTCTCTGGAAACACCATATATTTT.